This entry describes one T cell receptor beta chain. Its antigen remains unknown. Assay: immunoSEQ multiplex PCR; the TCRdb copy retains only in-frame clones and omits some. The sample lists 75,000 to 85,000 clones; roughly 90% were seen once. The sample comes from a study of T cell responses to AZD1222 COVID-19 vaccine. Study-wide background: It was second doses at about 4 or about 12 weeks that were pooled. Study results and caveats: Within unmutated variant regions lay the reported targets of nearly half of spike-specific TCRs. Spike-specific TCR breadth and depth grew following two AZD1222 doses. The donor cohort was predominantly white British with a female majority, and clonal diversity may have been underestimated.

In germline, CDR1 is GTSNPN, CDR2 SVGIG (reference sequence). This CDR3 region has 12 residues. The germline V and J ends were trimmed by 1 base and 4 bases, with 8 bases remaining between them. The chain combines TRBV30 with TRBJ2-7; no clear D gene. The TCR was taken from an adult in good health. Sequencing used peripheral blood, obtained on day 0 of AZD1222 vaccination. CDR3 region: CAWSGGLYEQYF. CDR3 nucleotide sequence: TGTGCCTGGAGTGGAGGTTTATACGAGCAGTACTTC.